These 6 T cell receptor beta chains share one sample of origin, sequenced in a study of shared clonotypes between healthy human individuals. TCRdb's table, derived via immunoSEQ multiplex PCR, lists solely in-frame clones and lacks some. The sample includes around 2.1 million clones, about 92% seen only once; the top ten take more than 1.5%. Terminally differentiated effector memory CD45RA+ cells were left out of the naive CD8 fraction, which was CD45RO-negative and positively selected for CCR7. Sequencing was carried out using naive CD8+ T cells from PBMCs. Receptor source: a man younger than 30 in good health. Some clones in this sample may be carry-over from other donors' samples.

This chain links TRBV19 with TRBJ2-1; TRBD2 agrees at 11 bases. The CDR3 runs to 17 residues. Per germline, CDR1 LNHDA and CDR2 SQIVND (reference sequence). After removal of 4 bases from V and 5 bases from J, the junction contained 10 bases not matched to a gene. The CDR3, as DNA: TGTGCCAGTAGTACCCTTTCCTCGACTAGCGGGGACAATGAGCAGTTCTTC. It specifies CASSTLSSTSGDNEQFF. Together with reference TRBV19 and TRBJ2-1, the CDR3 gives the full variable domain: DGGITQSPKYLFRKEGQNVTLSCEQNLNHDAMYWYRQDPGQGLRLIYYSQIVNDFQKGDIAEGYSVSREKKESFPLTVTSAQKNPTAFYLCASSTLSSTSGDNEQFFGPGTRLTVL.

This sequence joins TRBV7-3 and TRBJ2-6; TRBD1 is a possible D gene (5 bases). Germline CDR1 SGHTA, CDR2 FQGTGA. The CDR3 runs 16 residues. Trimming took off 5 bases at V and 0 bases at J, with 11 bases between the two ends. The CDR3 region has the DNA TGTGCCAGCAGCCCAACGACAGTCTCTGGGGCCAACGTCCTGACTTTC. Encoded protein: CASSPTTVSGANVLTF.

With respect to this clone: The same CDR3 arises from other DNA sequences in this sample as well. DNA for the CDR3: TGTGCCAGCAGTCTGGGGACCTCCTCTGGAAACACCATATATTTT. Its translation is CASSLGTSSGNTIYF. The chain carries TRBV7-9 and TRBJ1-3; possible D gene TRBD1, 5 bases. There are 15 residues in the CDR3. Germline values: CDR1 SEHNR, CDR2 FQNEAQ (reference sequence). V was shortened by 6 bases and J by 0 bases, with 12 bases between the two germline ends.

The rearrangement links TRBV5-1 to TRBJ1-3; TRBD1 is a possible D gene (6 bases). The V end lost 0 bases, the J end lost 0 bases, and 10 bases lay between the germline ends. The germline V gene encodes CDR1 SGHRS and CDR2 YFSETQ. This CDR3 is built from 16 residues. The CDR3 DNA is TGCGCCAGCAGCTTGGGGACAGACGCCTCTGGAAACACCATATATTTT. This translates into CASSLGTDASGNTIYF.

The gene calls are TRBV10-3 and TRBJ2-2, with D uncertain. Trimming cost V 2 bases and J 6 bases, with 7 bases left between them. The CDR3 is 13 residues long. Germline CDR1 reads ENHRY; CDR2 reads SYGVKD. This CDR3 is CAISEIPAGELFF. The CDR3 nucleotides are TGTGCCATCAGTGAGATTCCCGCCGGGGAGCTGTTTTTT.

This clone was observed a single time. The chain recombines TRBV21-1 with TRBJ1-1; TRBD1, the table's D call, lacks a check against the DNA. TRBV21-1 constitutes a pseudogene. The CDR3 sequence is 11 residues long. The CDR3 sequence: CASSLTGSAFF. CDR3 coding DNA: TGTGCCAGCAGCCTAACAGGGTCGGCTTTCTTT.